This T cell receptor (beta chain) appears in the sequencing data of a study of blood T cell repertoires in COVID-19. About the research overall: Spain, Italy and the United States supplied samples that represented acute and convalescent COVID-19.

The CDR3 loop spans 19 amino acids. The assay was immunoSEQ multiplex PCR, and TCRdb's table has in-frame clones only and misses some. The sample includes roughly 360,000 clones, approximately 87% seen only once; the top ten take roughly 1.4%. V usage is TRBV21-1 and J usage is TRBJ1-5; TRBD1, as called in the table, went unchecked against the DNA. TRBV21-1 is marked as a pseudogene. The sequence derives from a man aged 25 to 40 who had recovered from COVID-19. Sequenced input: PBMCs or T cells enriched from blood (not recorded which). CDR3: CASSKVRDRSWNSNQPQHF. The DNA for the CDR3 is TGTGCCAGCAGCAAAGTACGAGACAGGTCCTGGAATAGCAATCAGCCCCAGCATTTT.